This TCR beta chain was observed in a study of response to subunit inactivated influenza vaccine. Study conclusions and caveats: The authors proposed limited new T cell recruitment per seasonal influenza vaccination.

TCRdb reanalysed the RT-PCR reads using MiXCR and keeps one entry per CDR3 protein. This table has over 450,000 distinct CDR3 sequences, under 15% appearing once. Trimming took 3 bases from V and 2 from J; bases not matched to a gene: 3. Germline V gene sequence: CDR1 SGHTA, CDR2 FQGNSA. The CDR3 contains 16 residues. About this clonotype: What it recognizes is unknown.

The source was PBMCs from blood, collected more than 35 days after vaccination. The J gene is TRBJ2-3, the V gene TRBV7-2, with 12 positions matching TRBD2. The TCR originated in a man between 50 and 59 years old who received an inactivated influenza vaccine. The CDR3 reads CASSLTSGSITDTQYF. CDR3 bases: TGTGCCAGCAGCTTGACTAGCGGGAGTATCACAGATACGCAGTATTTT.